This T cell receptor (beta chain) stems from a study of T cell repertoires in cytomegalovirus infection. Looking at the study overall: From public TCR beta signatures came an indication of both CMV infection and matching HLA type.

This clonotype was observed a few times. MiXCR was run by TCRdb on the reads, yielding one entry per CDR3 protein. The table shows hundreds of thousands of distinct CDR3 sequences, with more than 20% occurring only once. Trimming cost V 5 bases and J 1 base, with 11 bases left between them. The CDR3 runs 14 residues. Germline values: CDR1 SGHVS, CDR2 FNYEAQ. The sequence came from a human donor in good health (CMV status not recorded). Some clones in this sample may be carry-over from other donors' samples. Source material: CD8+ T cells from PBMCs. This chain links TRBV7-6 with TRBJ2-5; weak D call: TRBD1 (6 bases). The CDR3 sequence: CASSRDMTQETQYF. As DNA, the CDR3 is TGTGCCAGCAGCCGGGACATGACCCAAGAGACCCAGTACTTC. Together with reference TRBV7-6 and TRBJ2-5, the CDR3 gives the full variable domain: GAGVSQSPRYKVTKRGQDVALRCDPISGHVSLYWYRQALGQGPEFLTYFNYEAQQDKSGLPNDRFSAERPEGSISTLTIQRTEQRDSAMYRCASSRDMTQETQYFGPGTRLLVL.